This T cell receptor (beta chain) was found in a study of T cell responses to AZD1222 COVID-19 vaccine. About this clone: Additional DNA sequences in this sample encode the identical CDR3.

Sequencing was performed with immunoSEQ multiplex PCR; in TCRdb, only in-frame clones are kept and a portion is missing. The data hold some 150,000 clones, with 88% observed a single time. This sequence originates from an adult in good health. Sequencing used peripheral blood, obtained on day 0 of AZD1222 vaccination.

The CDR3 is CASSLGVNTEAFF. The CDR3 bases are TGTGCCAGCAGCTTGGGAGTGAACACTGAAGCTTTCTTT. The chain carries TRBV5-5 and TRBJ1-1; D uncertain. CDR1 is SGHKS, CDR2 YYEKEE, per germline (reference sequence). V lost 0 bases and J 0 bases, leaving 3 bases between the germline ends. This CDR3 contains 13 residues. Full variable domain (outside the CDR3, taken from reference TRBV5-5 and TRBJ1-1): DAGVTQSPTHLIKTRGQQVTLRCSPISGHKSVSWYQQVLGQGPQFIFQYYEKEERGRGNFPDRFSARQFPNYSSELNVNALLLGDSALYLCASSLGVNTEAFFGQGTRLTVV.